This TCR beta chain was found in a study of blood T cell repertoires in COVID-19. The protocol was immunoSEQ multiplex PCR, while the TCRdb copy is restricted to in-frame clones and leaves out a portion. The sample holds about 90,000 clones, about 85% seen once. This CDR3 is 14 amino acids long. Unmatched junction bases numbered 8, after V lost 7 bases and J lost 7 bases. Looked up from germline, CDR1 is MDHEN and CDR2 is SYDVKM. Sequenced sample: peripheral blood. This TCR derives from a man in his fifties with acute or convalescent COVID-19. The chain combines TRBV28 with TRBJ1-3; 9 positions match TRBD1. Written as DNA, the CDR3 is TGTGCCAGCACCGGCGGGACAGGGTGGAACACCATATATTTT. Its protein product is CASTGGTGWNTIYF.